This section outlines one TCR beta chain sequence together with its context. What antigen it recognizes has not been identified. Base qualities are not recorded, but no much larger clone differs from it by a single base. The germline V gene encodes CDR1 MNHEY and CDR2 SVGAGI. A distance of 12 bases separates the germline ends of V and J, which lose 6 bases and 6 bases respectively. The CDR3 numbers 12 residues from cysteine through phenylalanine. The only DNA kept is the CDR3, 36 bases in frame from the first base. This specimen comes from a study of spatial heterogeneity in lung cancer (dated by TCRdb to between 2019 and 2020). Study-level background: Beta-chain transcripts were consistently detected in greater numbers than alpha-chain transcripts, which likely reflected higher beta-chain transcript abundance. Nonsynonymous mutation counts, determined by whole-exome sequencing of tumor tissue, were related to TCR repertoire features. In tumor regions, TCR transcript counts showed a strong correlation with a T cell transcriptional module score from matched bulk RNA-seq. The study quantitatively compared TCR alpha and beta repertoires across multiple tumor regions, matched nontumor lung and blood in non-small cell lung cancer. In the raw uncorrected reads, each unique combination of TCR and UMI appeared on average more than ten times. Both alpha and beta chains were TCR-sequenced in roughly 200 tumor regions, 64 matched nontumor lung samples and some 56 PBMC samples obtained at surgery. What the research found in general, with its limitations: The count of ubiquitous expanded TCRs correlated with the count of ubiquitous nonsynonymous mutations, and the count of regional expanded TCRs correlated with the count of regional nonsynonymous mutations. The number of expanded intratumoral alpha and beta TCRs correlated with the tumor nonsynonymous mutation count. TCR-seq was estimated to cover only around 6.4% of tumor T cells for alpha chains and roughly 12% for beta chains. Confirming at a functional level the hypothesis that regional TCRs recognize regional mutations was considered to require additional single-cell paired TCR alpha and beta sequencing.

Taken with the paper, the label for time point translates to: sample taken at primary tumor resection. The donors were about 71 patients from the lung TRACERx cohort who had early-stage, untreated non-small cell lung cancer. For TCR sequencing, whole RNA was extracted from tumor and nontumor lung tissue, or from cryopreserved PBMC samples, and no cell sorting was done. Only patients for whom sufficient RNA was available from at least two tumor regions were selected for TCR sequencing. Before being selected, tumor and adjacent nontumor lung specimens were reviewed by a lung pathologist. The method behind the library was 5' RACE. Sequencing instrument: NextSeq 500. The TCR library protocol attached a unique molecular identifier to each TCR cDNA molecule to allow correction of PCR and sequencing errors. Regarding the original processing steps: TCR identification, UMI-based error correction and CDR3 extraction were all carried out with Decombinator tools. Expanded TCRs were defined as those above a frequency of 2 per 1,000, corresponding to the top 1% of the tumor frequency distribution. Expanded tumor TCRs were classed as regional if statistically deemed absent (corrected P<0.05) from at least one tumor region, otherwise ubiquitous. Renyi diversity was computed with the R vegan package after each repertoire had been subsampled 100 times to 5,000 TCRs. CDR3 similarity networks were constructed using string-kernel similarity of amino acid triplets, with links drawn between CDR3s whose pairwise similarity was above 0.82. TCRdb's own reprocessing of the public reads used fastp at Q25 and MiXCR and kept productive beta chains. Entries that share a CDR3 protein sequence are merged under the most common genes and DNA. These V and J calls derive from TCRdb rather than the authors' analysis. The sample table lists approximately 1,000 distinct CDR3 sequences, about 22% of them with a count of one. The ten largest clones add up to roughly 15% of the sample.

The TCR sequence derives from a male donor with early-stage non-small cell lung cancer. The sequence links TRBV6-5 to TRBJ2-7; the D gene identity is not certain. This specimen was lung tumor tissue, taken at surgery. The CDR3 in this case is CASSENNGEQYF. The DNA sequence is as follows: TGTGCCAGCAGCGAGAACAATGGCGAGCAGTACTTC.